These 21 T cell receptor beta chains originate from one sample sequenced in a study of blood T cell repertoires in COVID-19. Data came from immunoSEQ multiplex PCR; TCRdb stores just in-frame clones and leaves some out. The data show roughly 15,000 clones, with around 84% seen just once and roughly 32% held by the top ten. The sample taken for sequencing was peripheral blood. These receptors all come from a man aged 50 to 59 with active COVID-19.

This rearrangement joins TRBV27 to TRBJ2-2, with TRBD2 matching 13 bases. The CDR3 consists of 16 residues. V lost 2 bases to trimming and J lost 9 bases; unmatched junction nucleotides: 6. Germline V gene data show CDR1 as MNHEY and CDR2 as SMNVEV (reference sequence). The CDR3 is CASSLRGTSGTWELFF. The CDR3 DNA is TGTGCCAGCAGTTTACGCGGGACTAGCGGGACCTGGGAGCTGTTTTTT.

V and J are TRBV11-3 and TRBJ2-1; D unclear. Germline V gene sequence: CDR1 SGHNT, CDR2 YENEEA. Trimming took off 1 base at V and 7 bases at J, with 8 bases between the two ends. The CDR3 totals 13 residues. The CDR3 reads CASSLGPGNEQFF. The CDR3 bases are TGTGCCAGCAGCTTAGGCCCAGGTAATGAGCAGTTCTTC.

The chain is built from TRBV5-1 and TRBJ2-7; 10 bases align to TRBD2. This CDR3 comprises 18 residues. After removal of 0 bases from V and 3 bases from J, the junction contained 12 bases not matched to a gene. CDR1 and CDR2 from the germline V gene are SGHRS and YFSETQ. The CDR3 nucleotides are TGCGCCAGCAGCTTGGCAAGCGGGAGGGGAACTCTCGGCTACGAGCAGTACTTC. Encoded protein: CASSLASGRGTLGYEQYF.

This clone appeared a single time. This sequence joins TRBV7-9 and TRBJ2-1; TRBD1 aligns across 7 bases. CDR1 is SEHNR, CDR2 FQNEAQ, per germline (reference sequence). This CDR3 has 16 amino acids. Unmatched junction bases numbered 8, after V lost 5 bases and J lost 1 base. The chain's CDR3 is CASSQGDSLSYNEQFF. DNA of the CDR3: TGTGCCAGCAGCCAGGGGGACAGCCTATCCTACAATGAGCAGTTCTTC.

The rearrangement uses TRBV3-1 (or the pseudogene TRBV3-2) and TRBJ1-1, with 9 bases fitting TRBD1. The CDR3 totals 15 residues. Germline CDR1 and CDR2: LGHDT and YNNKEL (reference sequence). Trimming took 3 bases from V and 5 from J; bases not matched to a gene: 7. CDR3 sequence reads: CASSHLTGGGTEAFF. Written as DNA, the CDR3 is TGTGCCAGCAGCCATCTCACAGGGGGCGGAACTGAAGCTTTCTTT.

This sequence joins TRBV9 and TRBJ2-5, with D possibly being TRBD2 (5 bases). This CDR3 has 11 amino acids. The V and J ends lost 4 bases and 5 bases respectively, with 6 bases between them. Germline V gives CDR1 SGDLS, CDR2 YYNGEE. In DNA form, the CDR3 reads TGTGCCAGCAGCCGAGGGGAGACCCAGTACTTC. It specifies CASSRGETQYF. Looking up the rest from reference TRBV9 and TRBJ2-5 gives the full variable domain: DSGVTQTPKHLITATGQRVTLRCSPRSGDLSVYWYQQSLDQGLQFLIQYYNGEERAKGNILERFSAQQFPDLHSELNLSSLELGDSALYFCASSRGETQYFGPGTRLLVL.

V and J are TRBV9 and TRBJ2-2, with D hard to call. There are 13 residues in the CDR3. Germline CDR1 is SGDLS and CDR2 is YYNGEE. V dropped 0 bases and J dropped 7 bases, with 7 bases sitting between them. The CDR3 region is CASSVVSNGELFF. The CDR3 DNA is TGTGCCAGCAGCGTAGTGTCCAACGGGGAGCTGTTTTTT. Variable domain in full (rest from reference TRBV9 and TRBJ2-2): DSGVTQTPKHLITATGQRVTLRCSPRSGDLSVYWYQQSLDQGLQFLIQYYNGEERAKGNILERFSAQQFPDLHSELNLSSLELGDSALYFCASSVVSNGELFFGEGSRLTVL.

This sequence joins TRBV11-3 and TRBJ2-2; 14 positions agree with TRBD2. The CDR3 sequence is 16 residues long. Germline V gene lookup returns CDR1 SGHNT and CDR2 YENEEA. J lost 6 bases, V lost 5 bases, and 5 bases had no gene match. Here the CDR3 DNA reads TGTGCCAGCAGCAACAGACTAGCGGGAGGGCCCGGGGAGCTGTTTTTT. Translating it yields CASSNRLAGGPGELFF.

The rearrangement joins TRBV5-1 to TRBJ2-2; TRBD1 matches at 9 bases. The V gene's germline CDR1 is SGHRS and CDR2 YFSETQ. CDR3 size: 15 residues. V was clipped by 4 bases and J by 3 bases; unmatched bases: 4. CDR3 bases: TGCGCCAGCAGCACCACAGGGGGCTACACCGGGGAGCTGTTTTTT. Translating it yields CASSTTGGYTGELFF.

V and J are TRBV9 and TRBJ2-7, with D unresolved. This CDR3 spans 16 amino acids. The ends were cut back, 1 base at V and 5 bases at J, with 19 bases in the middle. CDR1 and CDR2 (germline): SGDLS, YYNGEE. In nucleotides, the CDR3 is TGTGCCAGCAGCGTACGAAACCGTAGCCCTCTTGACGAGCAGTACTTC. Protein sequence: CASSVRNRSPLDEQYF.

The V gene is TRBV27, the J gene TRBJ2-1; TRBD2 matches 8 bases. Germline V CDR1 and CDR2: MNHEY, SMNVEV (reference sequence). This CDR3 spans 14 amino acids. V dropped 2 bases and J dropped 4; count of bases not matched to a gene: 1. The CDR3 bases are TGTGCCAGCAGTTTAGCGGGAGGTTACAATGAGCAGTTCTTC. It yields the protein CASSLAGGYNEQFF.

This clone has a single count. The chain is built from TRBV18 and TRBJ2-7; 10 bases are shared with TRBD2. This CDR3 spans 14 amino acids. Germline V gene sequence: CDR1 KGHSH, CDR2 LQKENI. The J segment lost 4 bases and the V segment lost 6 bases, leaving 6 bases of the junction unmatched. The CDR3 protein is CASSTLAGAYEQYF. CDR3 in DNA: TGTGCCAGCTCTACCCTAGCGGGAGCTTACGAGCAGTACTTC.

The V and J genes are TRBV27 and TRBJ2-1, with D possibly being TRBD2 (6 bases). The CDR3 contains 14 residues. With 2 bases removed from V and 7 bases from J, the gap between germline ends came to 12 bases. Germline CDR1 reads MNHEY; CDR2 reads SMNVEV (reference sequence). This CDR3 is CASSLVGGSNEQFF. DNA for the CDR3: TGTGCCAGCAGTTTAGTGGGAGGATCGAATGAGCAGTTCTTC.

The rearrangement uses TRBV7-6 and TRBJ2-3; 8 bases are shared with TRBD2. Germline V CDR1 and CDR2: SGHVS, FNYEAQ. CDR3 size: 16 residues. The J segment lost 2 bases and the V segment lost 3 bases, leaving 7 bases of the junction unmatched. CDR3 sequence reads: CASSFAAGGLTDTQYF. CDR3 in DNA: TGTGCCAGCAGCTTCGCGGCGGGAGGCCTCACAGATACGCAGTATTTT.

This CDR3 is CASSFYRTSGIQETQYF. CDR3 coding DNA: TGTGCCAGCAGCTTCTACCGGACTAGCGGCATCCAAGAGACCCAGTACTTC. The chain links TRBV5-6 to TRBJ2-5; 10 nucleotides line up with TRBD2. The CDR3 contains 17 residues. With V trimmed by 2 bases and J by 1 base, 8 bases remained unmatched. The germline V gene has CDR1 SGHDT and CDR2 YYEEEE.

This clone has only one observation. The chain uses TRBV27 and TRBJ2-7; 14 nucleotides agree with TRBD2. The CDR3 is 17 amino acids. Germline lookup yields CDR1 MNHEY and CDR2 SMNVEV (reference sequence). The J segment lost 5 bases and the V segment lost 3 bases, leaving 9 bases of the junction unmatched. The CDR3 here is CASSLVYGGLAGDEQYF. The CDR3 bases are TGTGCCAGCAGTTTGGTATATGGGGGACTAGCGGGAGACGAGCAGTACTTC.

The chain couples TRBV9 to TRBJ1-6; tentative D call: TRBD1 (5 bases). The CDR3 runs 13 residues. CDR1 SGDLS and CDR2 YYNGEE come from the germline V gene. Trimming pared 2 bases from V and 7 bases from J, leaving 7 bases between. Here the CDR3 reads CASSVAGNSPLHF. For the CDR3, the DNA is TGTGCCAGCAGCGTCGCAGGGAATTCACCCCTCCACTTT.

This clone appeared once. The J gene is TRBJ2-7, the V gene TRBV27; D is ambiguous. The CDR3 is 16 amino acids. Trimming shortened V by 4 bases and J by 0 bases, and 16 bases separated the two germline ends. CDR1 and CDR2 (germline): MNHEY, SMNVEV (reference sequence). The CDR3 DNA sequence: TGTGCCAGCAGTTCATCGCCTTGGAGAAGCTCCTACGAGCAGTACTTC. As protein: CASSSSPWRSSYEQYF.

This clone was found a few times. This sequence joins TRBV4-2 and TRBJ1-3; D possibly corresponds to TRBD1 (5 bases). The CDR3 is made up of 15 amino acids. V was shortened by 6 bases and J by 0 bases, with 12 bases between the two germline ends. Germline CDR1 and CDR2: LGHNA and YNFKEQ. The CDR3 bases are TGTGCCAGCAGACCTGACAGAAACTCTGGAAACACCATATATTTT. This codes for CASRPDRNSGNTIYF.

This clone was picked up one time. The genes are TRBV7-6 and TRBJ1-1, with D maybe TRBD1 (6 bases). The germline CDR1 and CDR2 sequences are SGHVS and FNYEAQ. CDR3 length equals 16 residues. Between the trimmed V and J ends, which lost 5 bases and 1 base, there was a span of 17 bases. The CDR3 DNA reads TGTGCCAGCAGCCACCTTCGGGGGGGCCAGAACACTGAAGCTTTCTTT. Protein sequence: CASSHLRGGQNTEAFF.

This chain joins TRBV4-1 and TRBJ2-2; 8 bases line up with TRBD1. J lost 6 bases, V lost 1 base, and 13 bases had no gene match. The CDR3 sequence is 18 residues long. Germline CDR1 and CDR2: MGHRA and YSYEKL. The CDR3 bases are TGCGCCAGCAGCCAAGGGAGACAGGGGACCGCGGTCGCCGGGGAGCTGTTTTTT. Translated, it gives CASSQGRQGTAVAGELFF.